One sample yielded the 5 T cell receptor beta chains listed below, sequenced in a study of vaccination and CD4 T cells after COVID-19. Treatment meaning: roughly 11-day PBMC culture with coronavirus spike peptide pools or control peptides (ViraFEST assay). An Oncomine TCR Beta short-read assay was used to sequence the DNA from cultured CD4+ T cells. TCRdb independently ran MiXCR on the PCR reads; one entry per CDR3 protein. The data hold about 14,000 distinct CDR3 sequences, with more than 25% observed a single time. These receptors have no identified antigens. Material: cultured CD4+ T cells from blood. The receptors were sampled from a human donor with COVID-19.

This clonotype rates as medium-sized. The rearrangement joins TRBV6-1 to TRBJ1-2; possibly TRBD1 for D (6 bases). The CDR3 totals 13 residues. Germline CDR1 is MNHNS and CDR2 is SASEGT. The V end lost 6 bases, the J end lost 6 bases, and 14 bases lay between the germline ends. The CDR3, as DNA: TGTGCCAGCAGGTCTAGGGGGGTACATGGCTACACCTTC. Its translation is CASRSRGVHGYTF.

The sample holds a few counts of this clonotype. This rearrangement joins TRBV12-3 or TRBV12-4 to TRBJ2-4, with D perhaps TRBD2 (6 bases). Trimming cost V 6 bases and J 6 bases, with 15 bases left between them. CDR3 length equals 14 residues. CDR3 loop: CASRIRGSGNIQYF. The CDR3 DNA follows: TGTGCCAGCAGGATCCGGGGGTCGGGAAACATTCAGTACTTC.

The chain has TRBV11-1 and TRBJ1-6; D gene ambiguous. CDR3 length: 14 amino acids. V lost 1 base and J lost 4, with 5 bases in between. Germline CDR1 is SGHAT and CDR2 is FQDESV (reference sequence). CDR3 DNA: TGTGCCAGCAGCTTAGGAGGGTATAATTCACCCCTCCACTTT. Its translation: CASSLGGYNSPLHF.

The rearrangement links TRBV6-2 or TRBV6-3 to TRBJ2-7; 10 bases are a match to TRBD2. After removal of 9 bases from V and 2 bases from J, the junction contained 7 bases not matched to a gene. Germline assignment: CDR1 MNHEY and CDR2 SVGEGT. This CDR3 is 14 amino acids long. The CDR3 coding sequence is TGTGCCAGTAGGAGCGGGGGGGCTGCCTACGAGCAGTACTTC. Protein product: CASRSGGAAYEQYF.

This rearrangement joins TRBV20-1 to TRBJ2-1; 7 bases are shared with TRBD1. With V trimmed by 7 bases and J by 2 bases, 5 bases remained unmatched. The germline V gene encodes CDR1 DFQATT and CDR2 SNEGSKA (reference sequence). The CDR3 contains 13 residues. Here the CDR3 DNA reads TGCAGTGTTGACAGGGTAGCCTACAATGAGCAGTTCTTC. This codes for CSVDRVAYNEQFF.